The 17 T cell receptor beta chains given below trace back to one sample, sequenced in a study of early stage breast cancer tumors. TCRdb's copy holds only in-frame clones and misses some; the assay was immunoSEQ multiplex PCR. The table lists 28,000 or so clones, roughly four fifths of them singletons, with 4.7% in the top ten. The sequencing input was blood. These receptors were collected from a person aged 35 to 50 with breast cancer.

The chain recombines TRBV4-1 with TRBJ2-5, with D uncertain. V dropped 0 bases and J dropped 4 bases, with 6 bases sitting between them. The CDR3 extends over 13 amino acids. Germline CDR1 reads MGHRA; CDR2 reads YSYEKL. For the CDR3, the DNA is TGCGCCAGCAGCCAAGATGGTGGAGAGACCCAGTACTTC. It translates to CASSQDGGETQYF.

This chain uses TRBV7-2 with TRBJ2-7; D perhaps matches TRBD2 (6 bases). V was trimmed by 4 bases and J by 6 bases, leaving 13 bases between them. CDR1 is SGHTA, CDR2 FQGNSA, per germline. The CDR3 totals 13 residues. For the CDR3, the DNA is TGTGCCAGCAGCTGGGACTCCCCTGCCGAGCAGTACTTC. It codes for CASSWDSPAEQYF.

This clone was seen a handful of times. The chain has TRBV7-2 and TRBJ2-7, with D possibly being TRBD1 or TRBD2 (5 bases each). Germline CDR1 is SGHTA and CDR2 is FQGNSA. CDR3 length: 16 amino acids. The V gene lost 5 bases and the J gene lost 4 bases, with 21 bases spanning the gap. Here the CDR3 reads CASSELPGRALYEQYF. CDR3 sequence (DNA): TGTGCCAGCAGCGAGCTCCCGGGACGGGCCTTGTACGAGCAGTACTTC.

The rearrangement links TRBV7-9 to TRBJ2-2; D gene ambiguous. The ends were cut back, 1 base at V and 5 bases at J, with 2 bases in the middle. The CDR3 has 12 residues. CDR1 and CDR2 from the germline V gene are SEHNR and FQNEAQ (reference sequence). CDR3 in DNA: TGTGCCAGCAGCTTAGGGACCGGGGAGCTGTTTTTT. Its translation: CASSLGTGELFF.

This chain links TRBV27 with TRBJ1-1; no clear D. CDR1 MNHEY and CDR2 SMNVEV come from the germline V gene (reference sequence). The CDR3 runs 12 residues. Trimming shortened V by 5 bases and J by 1 base, and 5 bases separated the two germline ends. CDR3 DNA sequence: TGTGCCAGCAGTAGGGAGAACACTGAAGCTTTCTTT. This encodes CASSRENTEAFF.

This chain connects TRBV30 to TRBJ1-2, with 8 bases fitting TRBD1. The J segment lost 6 bases and the V segment lost 0 bases, leaving 9 bases of the junction unmatched. Germline V gives CDR1 GTSNPN, CDR2 SVGIG (reference sequence). CDR3 size: 15 residues. The CDR3 loop is CAWSVRRQGLHGYTF. The CDR3 DNA reads TGTGCCTGGAGTGTACGCCGACAGGGGCTGCATGGCTACACCTTC. Full variable domain (remainder filled in from reference TRBV30 and TRBJ1-2): SQTIHQWPATLVQPVGSPLSLECTVEGTSNPNLYWYRQAAGRGLQLLFYSVGIGQISSEVPQNLSASRPQDRQFILSSKKLLLSDSGFYLCAWSVRRQGLHGYTFGSGTRLTVV.

The chain is built from TRBV18 and TRBJ1-1, with D perhaps matching TRBD1 (5 bases). The CDR3 has 15 residues. Germline V gene lookup returns CDR1 KGHSH and CDR2 LQKENI. V was pared by 6 bases and J by 4 bases, with 18 bases between. CDR3: CASSSDRDLGTEAFF. The CDR3 DNA sequence: TGTGCCAGCTCTTCCGACAGAGACTTGGGCACTGAAGCTTTCTTT.

CDR3 nucleotides: TGTGCCAGCAGTTTAACAGGGACTAGCGGGAGATACGAGCAGTACTTC. Translating gives CASSLTGTSGRYEQYF. The chain carries TRBV27 and TRBJ2-7; TRBD2 matches at 14 bases. Germline CDR1 and CDR2: MNHEY and SMNVEV (reference sequence). CDR3 length: 16 amino acids. V gave up 2 bases and J gave up 4 bases; unmatched junction bases: 4.

DNA for the CDR3: TGTGCCAGCAGCCAAGTGGGGACAGGGGTGAGCGAGCAGTACTTC. It codes for CASSQVGTGVSEQYF. The chain combines TRBV14 with TRBJ2-7, with 10 bases that match TRBD1. Germline-derived CDR1 and CDR2 are SGHDN and FVKESK. V was clipped by 1 base and J by 6 bases; unmatched bases: 6. CDR3 size: 15 residues.

This clone came up a few times. This rearrangement joins TRBV27 to TRBJ2-7, with 10 bases aligning to TRBD1. From germline, CDR1 is MNHEY and CDR2 SMNVEV (reference sequence). The CDR3 totals 15 residues. With 7 bases clipped from V and 8 bases from J, the junction kept 14 bases outside the gene matches. This CDR3 reads CASILLPGQGIKQYF. Written as DNA, the CDR3 is TGTGCCAGCATCCTACTCCCGGGACAGGGGATCAAGCAGTACTTC.

The chain links TRBV4-1 to TRBJ2-1; D remains unclear. The CDR3 consists of 15 residues. CDR1 and CDR2 (germline): MGHRA, YSYEKL. Trimming left V 1 base short and J 0 bases short, with 7 bases between. CDR3 in DNA: TGCGCCAGCAGCCAAGTTTCCAGCTCCTACAATGAGCAGTTCTTC. This encodes CASSQVSSSYNEQFF.

CDR3 DNA: TGTGCCAGCAGCTTGTTTTTCCAGACGGGTGGAAAAGAGACCCAGTACTTC. As protein: CASSLFFQTGGKETQYF. V gene TRBV5-6 combines with J gene TRBJ2-5; no reliable D call. This CDR3 is built from 17 residues. Germline CDR1 SGHDT, CDR2 YYEEEE. V was shortened by 1 base and J by 3 bases, with 19 bases between the two germline ends.

This clone showed up just once. The chain couples TRBV6-6 to TRBJ1-1; D call uncertain. With 7 bases removed from V and 7 bases from J, the gap between germline ends came to 10 bases. This CDR3 is 11 amino acids long. Germline V lookup: CDR1 MNHNY, CDR2 SVGAGI (reference sequence). The DNA of the CDR3 is TGTGCCAGCACTGGGCTGGGTGAAGCTTTCTTT. Amino acids: CASTGLGEAFF.

V and J are TRBV5-1 and TRBJ2-7, with TRBD2 matching over 7 bases. From germline, CDR1 is SGHRS and CDR2 YFSETQ. This CDR3 contains 14 residues. Losses at the gene ends were 2 bases for V and 0 bases for J; bases not matched to a gene: 2. In nucleotides, the CDR3 is TGCGCCAGCAGCTTCACTAGCGCCTCCTACGAGCAGTACTTC. Translated: CASSFTSASYEQYF. The full variable domain, in which reference TRBV5-1 and TRBJ2-7 provide the parts outside the CDR3, is KAGVTQTPRYLIKTRGQQVTLSCSPISGHRSVSWYQQTPGQGLQFLFEYFSETQRNKGNFPGRFSGRQFSNSRSEMNVSTLELGDSALYLCASSFTSASYEQYFGPGTRLTVT.

The gene calls are TRBV27 and TRBJ2-1; D not resolved. The V gene's germline CDR1 is MNHEY and CDR2 SMNVEV (reference sequence). V lost 5 bases and J lost 3, with 8 bases in between. The CDR3 is 13 residues long. CDR3 sequence reads: CASSPNNYNEQFF. The CDR3 DNA reads as TGTGCCAGCAGTCCAAACAACTACAATGAGCAGTTCTTC.

V and J are TRBV29-1 and TRBJ2-1; 9 nucleotides align to TRBD2. The V and J ends lost 2 bases and 6 bases, in that order; junction bases with no gene match: 8. From germline, CDR1 is SQVTM and CDR2 ANQGSEA. The CDR3 spans 15 residues. In nucleotides, the CDR3 is TGCAGCGTTGAACCGCCGCGGACTAGCGCCAATGAGCAGTTCTTC. Its translation: CSVEPPRTSANEQFF.

The chain joins TRBV11-3 to TRBJ2-3; D unresolved. V gave up 0 bases and J gave up 6 bases, with 7 bases separating them. The CDR3 totals 13 residues. Germline-derived CDR1 and CDR2 are SGHNT and YENEEA. CDR3 bases: TGTGCCAGCAGCTTAGATGGAAGGGATACGCAGTATTTT. Residues: CASSLDGRDTQYF.